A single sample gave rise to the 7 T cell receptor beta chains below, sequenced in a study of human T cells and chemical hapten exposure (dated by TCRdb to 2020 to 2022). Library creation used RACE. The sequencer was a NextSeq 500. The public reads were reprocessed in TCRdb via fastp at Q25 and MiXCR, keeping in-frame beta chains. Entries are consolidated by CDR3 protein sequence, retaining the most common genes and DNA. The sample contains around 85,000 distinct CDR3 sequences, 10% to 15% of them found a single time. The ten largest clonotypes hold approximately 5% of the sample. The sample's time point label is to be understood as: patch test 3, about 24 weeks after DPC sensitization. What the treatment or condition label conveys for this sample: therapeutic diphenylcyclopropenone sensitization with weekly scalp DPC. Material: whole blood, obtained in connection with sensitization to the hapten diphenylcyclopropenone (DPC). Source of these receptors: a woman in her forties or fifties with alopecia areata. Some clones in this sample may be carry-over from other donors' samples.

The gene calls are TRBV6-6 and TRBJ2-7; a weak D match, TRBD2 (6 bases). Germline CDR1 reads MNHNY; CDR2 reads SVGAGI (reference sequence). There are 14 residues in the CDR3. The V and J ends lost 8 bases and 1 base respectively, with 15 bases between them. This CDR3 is CASHGSYRSYEQYF. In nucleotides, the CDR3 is TGTGCCAGCCACGGGAGTTACAGATCCTACGAGCAGTACTTC.

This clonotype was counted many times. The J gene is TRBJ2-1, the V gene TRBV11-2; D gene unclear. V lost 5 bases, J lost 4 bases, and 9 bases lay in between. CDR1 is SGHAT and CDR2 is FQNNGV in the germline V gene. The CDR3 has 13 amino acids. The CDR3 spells CASSRLEYNEQFF. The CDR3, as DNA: TGTGCCAGCAGCCGATTAGAGTACAATGAGCAGTTCTTC.

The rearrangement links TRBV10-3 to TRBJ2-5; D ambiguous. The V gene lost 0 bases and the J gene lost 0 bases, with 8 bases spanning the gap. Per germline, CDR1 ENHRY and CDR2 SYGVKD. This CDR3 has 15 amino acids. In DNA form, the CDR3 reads TGTGCCATCAGTGAGTCTTGGAAGTACCAAGAGACCCAGTACTTC. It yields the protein CAISESWKYQETQYF.

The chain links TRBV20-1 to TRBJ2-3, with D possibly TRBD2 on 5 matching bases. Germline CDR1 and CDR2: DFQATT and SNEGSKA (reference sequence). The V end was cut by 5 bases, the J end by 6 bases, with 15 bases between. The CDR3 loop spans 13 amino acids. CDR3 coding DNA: TGCAGTGCTTGGACTCAGGTCGGGGATACGCAGTATTTT. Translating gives CSAWTQVGDTQYF.

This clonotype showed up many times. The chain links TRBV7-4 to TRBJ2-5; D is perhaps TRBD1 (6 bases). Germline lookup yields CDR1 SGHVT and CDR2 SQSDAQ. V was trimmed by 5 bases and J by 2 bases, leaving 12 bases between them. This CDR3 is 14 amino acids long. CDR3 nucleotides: TGTGCCAGCAGCGGCCACAGGGCTCAAGAGACCCAGTACTTC. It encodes CASSGHRAQETQYF. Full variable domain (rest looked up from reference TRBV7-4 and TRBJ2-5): GAGVSQSPRYKVAKRGRDVALRCDSISGHVTLYWYRQTLGQGSEVLTYSQSDAQRDKSGRPSGRFSAERPERSVSTLKIQRTEQGDSAVYLCASSGHRAQETQYFGPGTRLLVL.

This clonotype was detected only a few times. This CDR3 is CASSFVGTVLGDTQYF. Here the CDR3 DNA reads TGTGCCAGCAGCTTCGTCGGGACGGTGCTTGGAGATACGCAGTATTTT. V is TRBV5-6 and J is TRBJ2-3; D may correspond to TRBD1 or TRBD2 (5 bases each). Germline V lookup: CDR1 SGHDT, CDR2 YYEEEE. Deletions cut 2 bases from V and 5 bases from J, with 18 bases between. The CDR3 is 16 amino acids.

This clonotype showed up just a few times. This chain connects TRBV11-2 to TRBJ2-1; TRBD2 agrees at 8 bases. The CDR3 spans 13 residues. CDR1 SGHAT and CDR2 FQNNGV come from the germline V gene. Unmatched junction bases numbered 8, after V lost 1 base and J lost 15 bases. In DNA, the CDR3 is TGTGCCAGCAGCTTAGGTAGCGGGGCCCAGGTGTTCTTC. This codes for CASSLGSGAQVFF.